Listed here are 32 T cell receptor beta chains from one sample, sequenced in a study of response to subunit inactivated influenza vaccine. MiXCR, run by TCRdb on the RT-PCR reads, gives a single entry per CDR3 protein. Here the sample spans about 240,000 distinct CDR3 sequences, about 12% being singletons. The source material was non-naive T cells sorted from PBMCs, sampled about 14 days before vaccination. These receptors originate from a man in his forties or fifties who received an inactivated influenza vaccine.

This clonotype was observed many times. CDR3 in DNA: TGTGCCAGCAGTGAGGGGGCGGCCTACAATGAGCAGTTCTTC. It translates to CASSEGAAYNEQFF. V gene TRBV25-1 combines with J gene TRBJ2-1; tentative D call: TRBD1 (6 bases). Deletions cut 3 bases from V and 2 bases from J, with 8 bases between. Germline values: CDR1 MGHDK, CDR2 SYGVNS. The CDR3 is made up of 14 amino acids.

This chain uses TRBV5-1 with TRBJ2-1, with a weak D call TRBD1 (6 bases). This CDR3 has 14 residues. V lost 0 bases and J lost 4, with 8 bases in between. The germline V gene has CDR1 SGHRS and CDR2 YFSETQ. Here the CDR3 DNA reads TGCGCCAGCAGCTTGGGACAGGAATACAATGAGCAGTTCTTC. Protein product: CASSLGQEYNEQFF.

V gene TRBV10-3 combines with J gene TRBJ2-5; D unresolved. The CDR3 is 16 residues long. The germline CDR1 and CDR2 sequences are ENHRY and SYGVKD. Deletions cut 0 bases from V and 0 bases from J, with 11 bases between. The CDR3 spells CAISESGDAYQETQYF. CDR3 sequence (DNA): TGTGCCATCAGTGAGTCAGGAGACGCGTACCAAGAGACCCAGTACTTC.

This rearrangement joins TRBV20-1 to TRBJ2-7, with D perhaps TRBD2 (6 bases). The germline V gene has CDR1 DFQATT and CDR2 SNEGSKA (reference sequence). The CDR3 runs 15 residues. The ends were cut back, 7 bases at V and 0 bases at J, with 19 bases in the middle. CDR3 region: CSVRFGVADSYEQYF. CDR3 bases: TGCAGTGTACGGTTCGGGGTAGCGGACTCCTACGAGCAGTACTTC.

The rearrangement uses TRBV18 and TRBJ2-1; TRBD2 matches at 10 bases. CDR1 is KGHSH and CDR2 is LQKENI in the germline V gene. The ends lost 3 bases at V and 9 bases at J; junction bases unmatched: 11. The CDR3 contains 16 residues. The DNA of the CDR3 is TGTGCCAGCTCACCGTCTAGTCTAGCGGGAGAAGTTGAGCAGTTCTTC. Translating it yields CASSPSSLAGEVEQFF.

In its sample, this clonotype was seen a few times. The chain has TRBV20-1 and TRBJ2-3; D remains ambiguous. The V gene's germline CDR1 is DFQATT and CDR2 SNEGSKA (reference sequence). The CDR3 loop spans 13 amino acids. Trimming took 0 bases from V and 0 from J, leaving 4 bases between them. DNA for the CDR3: TGCAGTGCTAGAGATCCAAGCACAGATACGCAGTATTTT. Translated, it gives CSARDPSTDTQYF.

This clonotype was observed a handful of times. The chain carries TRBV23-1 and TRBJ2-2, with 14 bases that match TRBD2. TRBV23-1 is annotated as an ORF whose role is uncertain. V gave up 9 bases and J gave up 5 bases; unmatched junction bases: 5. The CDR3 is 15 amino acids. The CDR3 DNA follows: TGCGCCAGTCCCGGACTAGCGGGGGGAACCGGGGAGCTGTTTTTT. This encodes CASPGLAGGTGELFF.

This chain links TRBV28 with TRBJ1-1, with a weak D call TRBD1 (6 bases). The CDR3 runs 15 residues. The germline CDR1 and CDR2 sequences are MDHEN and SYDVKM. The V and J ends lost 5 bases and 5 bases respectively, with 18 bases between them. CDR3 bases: TGTGCCAGCAGTCCATCACAGGGCTGGGGAACTGAAGCTTTCTTT. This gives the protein CASSPSQGWGTEAFF.

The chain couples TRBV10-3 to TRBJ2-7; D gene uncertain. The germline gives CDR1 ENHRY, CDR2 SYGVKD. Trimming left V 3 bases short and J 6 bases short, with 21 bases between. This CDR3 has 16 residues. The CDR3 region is CAISDPTSQVPSEQYF. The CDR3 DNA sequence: TGTGCCATCAGTGACCCGACCAGTCAAGTCCCTTCCGAGCAGTACTTC.

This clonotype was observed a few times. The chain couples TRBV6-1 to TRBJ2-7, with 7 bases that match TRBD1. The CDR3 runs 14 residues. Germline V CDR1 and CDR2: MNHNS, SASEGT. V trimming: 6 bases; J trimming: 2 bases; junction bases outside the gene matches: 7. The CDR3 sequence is CASRTTGLAYEQYF. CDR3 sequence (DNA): TGTGCCAGCAGGACGACAGGGCTCGCCTACGAGCAGTACTTC.

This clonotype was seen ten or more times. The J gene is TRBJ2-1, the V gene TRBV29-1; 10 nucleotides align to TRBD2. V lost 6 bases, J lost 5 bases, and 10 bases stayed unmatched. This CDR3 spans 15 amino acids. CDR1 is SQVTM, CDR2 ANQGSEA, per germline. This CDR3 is CSVLLAGGRNNEQFF. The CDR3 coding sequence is TGCAGCGTACTCTTAGCGGGAGGAAGGAACAATGAGCAGTTCTTC.

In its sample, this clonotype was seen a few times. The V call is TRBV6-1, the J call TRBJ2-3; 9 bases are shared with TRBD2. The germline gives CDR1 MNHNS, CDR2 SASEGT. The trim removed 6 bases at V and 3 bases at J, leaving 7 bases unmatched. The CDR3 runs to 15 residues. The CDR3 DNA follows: TGTGCCAGCAGGGACGGCGGGGGGGTTACAGATACGCAGTATTTT. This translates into CASRDGGGVTDTQYF.

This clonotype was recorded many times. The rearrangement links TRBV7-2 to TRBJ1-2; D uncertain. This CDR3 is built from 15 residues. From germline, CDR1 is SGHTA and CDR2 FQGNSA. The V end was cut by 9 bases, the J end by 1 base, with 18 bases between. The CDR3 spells CASVRGQRFNYGYTF. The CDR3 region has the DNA TGTGCCAGTGTCAGAGGGCAGCGCTTTAACTATGGCTACACCTTC.

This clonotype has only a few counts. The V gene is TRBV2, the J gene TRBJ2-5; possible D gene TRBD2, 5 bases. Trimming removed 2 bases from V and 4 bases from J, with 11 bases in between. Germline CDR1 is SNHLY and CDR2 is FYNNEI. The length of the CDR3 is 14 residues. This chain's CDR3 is CASSEYWGVETQYF. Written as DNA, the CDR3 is TGTGCCAGCAGTGAATATTGGGGAGTAGAGACCCAGTACTTC. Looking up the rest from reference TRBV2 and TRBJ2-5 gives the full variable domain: EPEVTQTPSHQVTQMGQEVILRCVPISNHLYFYWYRQILGQKVEFLVSFYNNEISEKSEIFDDQFSVERPDGSNFTLKIRSTKLEDSAMYFCASSEYWGVETQYFGPGTRLLVL.

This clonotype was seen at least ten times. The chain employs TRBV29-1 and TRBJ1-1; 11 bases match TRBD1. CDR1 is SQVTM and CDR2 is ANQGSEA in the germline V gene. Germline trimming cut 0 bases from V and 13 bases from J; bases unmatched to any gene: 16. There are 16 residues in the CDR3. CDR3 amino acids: CSVEDTRGQGGSLLFF. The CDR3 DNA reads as TGCAGCGTTGAAGATACGAGGGGACAGGGGGGATCCCTCCTTTTCTTT.

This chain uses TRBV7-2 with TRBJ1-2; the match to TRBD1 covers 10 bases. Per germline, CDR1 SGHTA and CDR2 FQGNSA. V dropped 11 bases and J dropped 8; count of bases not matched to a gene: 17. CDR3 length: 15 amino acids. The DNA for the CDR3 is TGTGCCGGCTCCCGCCCGGGACAGGGGTTAAAGGGCTACACCTTC. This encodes CAGSRPGQGLKGYTF.

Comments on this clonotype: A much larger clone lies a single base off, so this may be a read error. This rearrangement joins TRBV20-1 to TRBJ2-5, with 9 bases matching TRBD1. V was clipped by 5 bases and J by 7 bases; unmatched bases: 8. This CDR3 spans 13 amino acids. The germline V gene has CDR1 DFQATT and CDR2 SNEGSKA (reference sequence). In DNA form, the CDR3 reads TGCAGTGCTGCAAGACAGGGGGGGGGGACCCAGTACTTC. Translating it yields CSAARQGGGTQYF.

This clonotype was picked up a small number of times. The CDR3, as DNA: TGCGCCAGCAGCTCAGACAGGGCGTACAATGAGCAGTTCTTC. Amino acid sequence: CASSSDRAYNEQFF. This chain uses TRBV5-1 with TRBJ2-1, with 7 bases identical to TRBD1. The ends lost 3 bases at V and 4 bases at J; junction bases unmatched: 4. CDR1 SGHRS and CDR2 YFSETQ come from the germline V gene. The CDR3 length is 14 residues.

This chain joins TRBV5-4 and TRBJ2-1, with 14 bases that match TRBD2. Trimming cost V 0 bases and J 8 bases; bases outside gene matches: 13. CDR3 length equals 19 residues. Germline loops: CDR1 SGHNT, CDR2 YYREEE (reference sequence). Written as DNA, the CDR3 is TGTGCCAGCAGCTTGGCCGGGACTAGCGGGAGCCCTCTATGGGATGAGCAGTTCTTC. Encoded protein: CASSLAGTSGSPLWDEQFF.

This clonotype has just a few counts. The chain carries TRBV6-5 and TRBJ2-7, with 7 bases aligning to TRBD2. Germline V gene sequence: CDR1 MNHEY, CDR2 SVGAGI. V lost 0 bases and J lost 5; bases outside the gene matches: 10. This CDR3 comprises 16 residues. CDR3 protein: CASSYSRPGRGHEQYF. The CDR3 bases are TGTGCCAGCAGTTACTCGAGGCCTGGGAGGGGCCACGAGCAGTACTTC.

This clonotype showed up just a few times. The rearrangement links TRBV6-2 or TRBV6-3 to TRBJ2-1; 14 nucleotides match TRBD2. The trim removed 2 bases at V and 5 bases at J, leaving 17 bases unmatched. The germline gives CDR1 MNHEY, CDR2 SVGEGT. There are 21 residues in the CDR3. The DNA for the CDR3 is TGTGCCAGCAGTTACCCCACGAGGGGGACTAGCGGGAGTATTAGCAACAATGAGCAGTTCTTC. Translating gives CASSYPTRGTSGSISNNEQFF.

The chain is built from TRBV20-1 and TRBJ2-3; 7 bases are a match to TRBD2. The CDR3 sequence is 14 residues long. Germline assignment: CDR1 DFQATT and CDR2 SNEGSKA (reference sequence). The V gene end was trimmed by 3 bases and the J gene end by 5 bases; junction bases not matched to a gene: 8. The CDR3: CSASLGRAEDTQYF. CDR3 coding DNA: TGCAGTGCTAGCTTAGGGAGGGCGGAAGATACGCAGTATTTT.

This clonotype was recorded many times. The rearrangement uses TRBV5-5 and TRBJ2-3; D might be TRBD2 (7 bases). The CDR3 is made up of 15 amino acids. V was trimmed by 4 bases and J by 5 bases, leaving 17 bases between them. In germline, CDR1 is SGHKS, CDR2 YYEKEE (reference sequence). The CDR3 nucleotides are TGTGCCAGCAGCCGGGTAGGGGGGGCTATAGATACGCAGTATTTT. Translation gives CASSRVGGAIDTQYF.

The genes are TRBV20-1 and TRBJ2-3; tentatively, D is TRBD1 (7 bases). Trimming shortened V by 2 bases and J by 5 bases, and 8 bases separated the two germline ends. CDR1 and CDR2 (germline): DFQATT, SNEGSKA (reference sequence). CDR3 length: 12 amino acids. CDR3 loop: CSARQGGDTQYF. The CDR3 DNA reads TGCAGTGCTAGACAGGGGGGAGATACGCAGTATTTT.

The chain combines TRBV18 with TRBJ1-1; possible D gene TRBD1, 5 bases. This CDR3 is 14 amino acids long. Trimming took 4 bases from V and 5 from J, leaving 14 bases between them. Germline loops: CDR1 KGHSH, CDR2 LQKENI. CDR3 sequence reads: CASSQRGLQTEAFF. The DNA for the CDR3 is TGTGCCAGCTCACAACGGGGACTTCAGACTGAAGCTTTCTTT. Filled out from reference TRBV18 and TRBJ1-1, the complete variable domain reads NAGVMQNPRHLVRRRGQEARLRCSPMKGHSHVYWYRQLPEEGLKFMVYLQKENIIDESGMPKERFSAEFPKEGPSILRIQQVVRGDSAAYFCASSQRGLQTEAFFGQGTRLTVV.

The CDR3 here is CAWRARDRVNTEAFF. CDR3 nucleotide sequence: TGTGCCTGGAGGGCCCGGGACAGGGTGAACACTGAAGCTTTCTTT. V and J are TRBV30 and TRBJ1-1, with TRBD1 matching 9 bases. Trimming removed 3 bases from V and 0 bases from J; junction bases left unmatched: 5. The length of the CDR3 is 15 residues. Germline V gene sequence: CDR1 GTSNPN, CDR2 SVGIG (reference sequence).

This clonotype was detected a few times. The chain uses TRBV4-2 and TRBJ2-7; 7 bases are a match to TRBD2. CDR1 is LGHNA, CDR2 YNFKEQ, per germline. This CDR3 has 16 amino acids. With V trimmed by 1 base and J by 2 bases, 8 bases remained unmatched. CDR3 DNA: TGTGCCAGCAGCCAAGCCGGGACTACACCCGCCTACGAGCAGTACTTC. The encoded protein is CASSQAGTTPAYEQYF.

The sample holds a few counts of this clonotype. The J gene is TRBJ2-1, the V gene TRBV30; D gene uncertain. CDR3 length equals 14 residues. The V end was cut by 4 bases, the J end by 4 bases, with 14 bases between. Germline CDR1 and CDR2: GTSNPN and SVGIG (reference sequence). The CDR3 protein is CAWNPARLYNEQFF. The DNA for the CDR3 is TGTGCCTGGAATCCGGCTAGGCTTTACAATGAGCAGTTCTTC. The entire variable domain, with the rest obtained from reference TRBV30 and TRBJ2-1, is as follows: SQTIHQWPATLVQPVGSPLSLECTVEGTSNPNLYWYRQAAGRGLQLLFYSVGIGQISSEVPQNLSASRPQDRQFILSSKKLLLSDSGFYLCAWNPARLYNEQFFGPGTRLTVL.

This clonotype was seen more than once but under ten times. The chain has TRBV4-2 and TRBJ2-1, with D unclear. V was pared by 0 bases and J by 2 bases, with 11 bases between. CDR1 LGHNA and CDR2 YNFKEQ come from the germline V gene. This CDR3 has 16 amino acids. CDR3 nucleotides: TGTGCCAGCAGCCAAGATTTAATACGAGCCTACAATGAGCAGTTCTTC. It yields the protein CASSQDLIRAYNEQFF.

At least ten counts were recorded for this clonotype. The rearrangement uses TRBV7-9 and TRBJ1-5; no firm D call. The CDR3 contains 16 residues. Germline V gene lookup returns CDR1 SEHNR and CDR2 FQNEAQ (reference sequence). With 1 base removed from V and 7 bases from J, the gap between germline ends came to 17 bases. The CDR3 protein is CASSLGLAGNGQPQHF. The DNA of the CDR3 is TGTGCCAGCAGCTTAGGTTTGGCGGGGAACGGGCAGCCCCAGCATTTT. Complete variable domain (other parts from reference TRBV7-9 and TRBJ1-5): DTGVSQNPRHKITKRGQNVTFRCDPISEHNRLYWYRQTLGQGPEFLTYFQNEAQLEKSRLLSDRFSAERPKGSFSTLEIQRTEQGDSAMYLCASSLGLAGNGQPQHFGDGTRLSIL.

The CDR3 DNA reads TGTGCCAGCAGTTGGAATAGCGGGAACGACGAGCAGTACTTC. It yields the protein CASSWNSGNDEQYF. The chain is built from TRBV6-2 or TRBV6-3 and TRBJ2-7, with 8 bases matching TRBD2. With V trimmed by 4 bases and J by 5 bases, 7 bases remained unmatched. CDR1 is MNHEY, CDR2 SVGEGT, per germline. The length of the CDR3 is 14 residues.

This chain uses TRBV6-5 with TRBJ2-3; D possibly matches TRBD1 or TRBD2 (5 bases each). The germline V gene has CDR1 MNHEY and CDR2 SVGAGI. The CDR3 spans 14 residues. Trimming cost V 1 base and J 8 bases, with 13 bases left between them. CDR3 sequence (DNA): TGTGCCAGCAGTTACTACCGGGGCGCGGGTACGCAGTATTTT. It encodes CASSYYRGAGTQYF.